Listed below are T cell receptor beta chains from one sample, sequenced in a study of technical replicates of blood from a handful of donors. Repertoires were generated with immunoSEQ multiplex PCR, while TCRdb's copy carries only in-frame clones and drops some. This sample has some 74,000 clones, with roughly 92% found just once. Sequencing was done on a sample of T cells isolated from PBMCs. The receptors were gathered from a human donor in good health. The CDR3 runs from the conserved cysteine through the conserved F or W. The D gene is left open where the match is weak. Clone size appears in some rows only: once, few, many, or a class for an expanded clone.

-,TRBV23-1,-,TRBJ1-3,TGCGCCAGCAGTTCTAGGACAGCCTCTGGAAACACCATATATTTT,CASSSRTASGNTIYF
-,TRBV27,-,TRBJ2-6,TGTGCCAGCAGTTTTCTAGGAGGGGGGGCCAACGTCCTGACTTTC,CASSFLGGGANVLTF
-,TRBV6-1,TRBD2,TRBJ2-1,TGTGCCAGCAGTATCCGGGACTATAACAATGAGCAGTTCTTC,CASSIRDYNNEQFF
-,TRBV2,-,TRBJ2-1,TGTGCCAGCATCGCATCAGGAGGGAGCTCCTACAATGAGCAGTTCTTC,CASIASGGSSYNEQFF
-,TRBV9,TRBD1,TRBJ2-2,TGTGCCAGCAGCGGTGGTACAGGGGTGACCGGGGAGCTGTTTTTT,CASSGGTGVTGELFF
once,TRBV19,TRBD2,TRBJ2-5,TGTGCCAGTAGTGACACTAGCGTCCAAGAGACCCAGTACTTC,CASSDTSVQETQYF
-,TRBV29-1,-,TRBJ1-1,TGCAGCGTTGCGTCGAACACTGAAGCTTTCTTT,CSVASNTEAFF
-,TRBV13,-,TRBJ1-2,TGTGCCACCTCTAACAGTGGCACACGTTCATATGGCTACACCTTC,CATSNSGTRSYGYTF
-,TRBV5-1,-,TRBJ2-3,TGCGCCAGCAGCTTGGCCATCACAACAGATACGCAGTATTTT,CASSLAITTDTQYF
-,TRBV2,-,TRBJ2-3,TGTGCCAGCAGTATACGGGACACGAGCACAGATACGCAGTATTTT,CASSIRDTSTDTQYF
-,TRBV18,-,TRBJ2-6,TGTGCCAGCTCACCTACAGGGCCTGGGGCCAACGTCCTGACTTTC,CASSPTGPGANVLTF
-,TRBV7-2,-,TRBJ2-5,TGTGCCAGCAGCTTAACCAGAGAGACCCAGTACTTC,CASSLTRETQYF
-,TRBV4-2,TRBD2,TRBJ2-1,TGTGCCAGCAGCCAAACTAGCGGGAGTAGAGGGAATGAGCAGTTCTTC,CASSQTSGSRGNEQFF
-,TRBV7-9,TRBD1,TRBJ2-2,TGTGCCAGCAGCTTCCCCGGGACAGGGGCCACCGGGGAGCTGTTTTTT,CASSFPGTGATGELFF
-,TRBV30,TRBD2,TRBJ2-5,TGTGCCGGCCCCTCGCGCGGGAGCTCGGTACAGGAGACCCAGTACTTC,CAGPSRGSSVQETQYF